This entry concerns a single T cell receptor beta chain. These data belong to a study of cytomegalovirus exposure and HLA in healthy donors. Germline V gene sequence: CDR1 MNHNS, CDR2 SASEGT. J was trimmed by 2 bases and V by 7 bases; bases with no gene match: 4. The CDR3 has 14 residues. TCRdb's copy holds only in-frame clones and misses some; the assay was immunoSEQ multiplex PCR. The table lists approximately 160,000 clones, nearly 90% of them singletons. The TCR sequence derives from a man in his late teens or twenties in good health and CMV-seropositive. The sequencing input was PBMCs. The genes are TRBV6-1 and TRBJ1-4, with 7 bases matching TRBD1. The CDR3 is CASILGGTNEKLFF. CDR3 nucleotides: TGTGCCAGCATCCTAGGGGGCACTAATGAAAAACTGTTTTTT.